Listed below are T cell receptor beta chains from one sample, sequenced in a study of CD8 T cells in ankylosing spondylitis. TCRdb called the 5' RACE reads again in MiXCR, with one record for every CDR3 protein. The sample includes about 130,000 distinct CDR3 sequences, about a tenth seen only once; the top ten take 3% to 4%. Sequences were obtained from blood, either unsorted or a sorted T cell fraction (not recorded which). The receptors here all came from a male donor with ankylosing spondylitis or in good health (not recorded which). Each CDR3 is given with its conserved first and last residue. A D gene is named only where the DNA matches it firmly. Only part of the rows carry a size: once, few, many, or a class if the clone is expanded.

v_call,d_call,j_call,clone_size,cdr3_aa,cdr3_nt
TRBV28,TRBD2,TRBJ2-1,many,CASSAGGGDNEQFF,TGTGCCAGCAGCGCGGGAGGAGGGGACAATGAGCAGTTCTTC
TRBV20-1,TRBD2,TRBJ2-3,many,CSARDRLAASTDTQYF,TGCAGTGCTAGAGATCGACTAGCGGCTAGCACAGATACGCAGTATTTT
TRBV20-1,TRBD1,TRBJ1-1,many,CSARGRDRGFTEAFF,TGCAGTGCTAGGGGGAGGGACAGGGGTTTTACTGAAGCTTTCTTT
TRBV15,NA,TRBJ2-7,many,CATSRGTGAAEQYF,TGTGCCACCAGCAGGGGGACGGGGGCAGCGGAGCAGTACTTC
TRBV14,NA,TRBJ2-1,many,CASSSLDEQFF,TGTGCCAGCAGCTCCTTGGATGAGCAGTTCTTC
TRBV20-1,NA,TRBJ2-2,NA,CSARDYLLQGGTGELFF,TGCAGTGCTAGAGATTATTTGTTACAGGGTGGCACCGGGGAGCTGTTTTTT
TRBV6-1,TRBD1,TRBJ2-2,many,CATKGAVWSGELFF,TGTGCTACCAAGGGGGCAGTGTGGTCCGGGGAGCTGTTTTTT
TRBV29-1,NA,TRBJ2-2,many,CSVGVAGNTGELFF,TGCAGCGTTGGGGTTGCAGGGAACACCGGGGAGCTGTTTTTT
TRBV24-1,TRBD1,TRBJ2-3,many,CATSDTLGQGADTQYF,TGTGCCACCAGTGACACCCTAGGACAGGGAGCAGATACGCAGTATTTT
TRBV14,NA,TRBJ1-1,NA,CASSPLPLYYTEAFF,TGTGCCAGCAGCCCCCTACCATTGTACTACACTGAAGCTTTCTTT
TRBV6-1,NA,TRBJ2-5,NA,CASSQQRNQETQYF,TGTGCCAGCAGCCAACAGAGAAACCAAGAGACCCAGTACTTC
TRBV20-1,NA,TRBJ2-3,NA,CSARQQGPDTQYF,TGCAGTGCTAGGCAGCAGGGCCCAGATACGCAGTATTTT
TRBV29-1,NA,TRBJ2-1,many,CSVSRALHNEQFF,TGCAGCGTTTCGAGGGCCTTGCACAATGAGCAGTTCTTC
TRBV20-1,NA,TRBJ1-5,few,CSAREGREQPQHF,TGCAGTGCTAGGGAGGGGAGGGAACAGCCCCAGCATTTT
TRBV28,NA,TRBJ1-1,many,CASSQGGNTEAFF,TGTGCCAGCAGTCAGGGTGGGAACACTGAAGCTTTCTTT
TRBV10-3,NA,TRBJ2-5,many,CAIGGTMFDKTQYF,TGTGCCATCGGAGGGACGATGTTTGATAAGACCCAGTACTTC
TRBV6-1,TRBD2,TRBJ2-1,many,CASKAGGYDEQFF,TGTGCCAGCAAAGCGGGAGGGTACGATGAGCAGTTCTTC
TRBV18,NA,TRBJ1-2,few,CASSPPQSGYTF,TGTGCCAGCTCACCACCGCAGTCTGGCTACACCTTC
TRBV11-2,NA,TRBJ1-4,few,CASSLDSKGPQDANEKLFF,TGTGCCAGCAGCTTAGATTCTAAAGGGCCCCAAGACGCCAATGAAAAACTGTTTTTT
TRBV9,NA,TRBJ2-7,many,CASSVDGGFSYEQYF,TGTGCCAGCAGCGTAGATGGGGGGTTCTCCTACGAGCAGTACTTC
TRBV12-3/TRBV12-4,NA,TRBJ2-5,NA,CASSYEGVETQYF,TGTGCCAGCAGTTATGAGGGGGTAGAGACCCAGTACTTC
TRBV3-1,TRBD2,TRBJ2-5,NA,CASRQGLAGEETQYF,TGTGCCAGCAGACAAGGACTAGCGGGAGAAGAGACCCAGTACTTC
TRBV2,NA,TRBJ2-3,NA,CASTPGGQFSTDTQYF,TGTGCCAGCACTCCAGGGGGGCAGTTTAGCACAGATACGCAGTATTTT
TRBV4-3,NA,TRBJ2-3,few,CASSPKLGGAEGQRNTQYF,TGCGCCAGCAGCCCTAAACTAGGGGGCGCGGAGGGCCAGCGAAATACGCAGTATTTT
TRBV12-3/TRBV12-4,TRBD2,TRBJ2-7,many,CASSLRTSGTQGRREQYF,TGTGCCAGCAGTCTCCGGACTAGCGGGACCCAGGGCCGGCGCGAGCAGTACTTC
TRBV5-1,NA,TRBJ1-1,many,CASSLAGTQKWAFF,TGCGCCAGCAGCTTGGCCGGGACACAGAAATGGGCTTTCTTT
TRBV5-1,NA,TRBJ2-5,many,CASSLGGSSAVQETQYF,TGCGCCAGCAGCTTGGGCGGTTCGTCAGCGGTCCAAGAGACCCAGTACTTC
TRBV20-1,NA,TRBJ2-1,few,CSARRAREIDNEQFF,TGCAGTGCTAGACGGGCTAGGGAGATAGACAATGAGCAGTTCTTC